The present T cell receptor beta chain was sequenced within a study of brain T cells in children with intractable seizures. Some clones are missing from TCRdb's copy, which holds only in-frame ones; the method was immunoSEQ multiplex PCR. Seen here are a few hundred thousand clones, over 90% observed once, and the top ten hold 4.5% to 7%. Germline V gene sequence: CDR1 SGDLS, CDR2 YYNGEE. The ends lost 3 bases at V and 3 bases at J; junction bases unmatched: 11. This CDR3 region has 16 residues. Time point specified: blood from clinic visit 5 months post-surgery; TSC patient then seizure free. The chain uses TRBV9 and TRBJ2-7; TRBD2 matches at 8 bases. The TCR comes from a boy in the first two years of life with tuberous sclerosis and intractable seizures. Specimen: peripheral blood, collected approximately 5 months after surgery. CDR3 sequence reads: CASSESSGSLSYEQYF. CDR3 sequence (DNA): TGTGCCAGCAGCGAGTCAAGCGGGAGTCTGAGCTACGAGCAGTACTTC.